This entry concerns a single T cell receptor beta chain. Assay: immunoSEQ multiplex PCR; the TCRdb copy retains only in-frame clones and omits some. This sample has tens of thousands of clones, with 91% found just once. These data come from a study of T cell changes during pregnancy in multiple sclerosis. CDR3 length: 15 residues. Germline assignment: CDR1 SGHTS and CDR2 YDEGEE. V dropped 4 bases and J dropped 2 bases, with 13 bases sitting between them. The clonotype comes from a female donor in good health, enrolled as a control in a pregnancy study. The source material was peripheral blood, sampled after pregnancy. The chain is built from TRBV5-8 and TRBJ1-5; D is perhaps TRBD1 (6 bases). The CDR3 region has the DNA TGTGCCAGCAGCAACGGGACATTAGGCAATCAGCCCCAGCATTTT. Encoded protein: CASSNGTLGNQPQHF.